Each of the 17 T cell receptor beta chains below was sequenced from the same sample in a study of blood T cell repertoires in COVID-19. The table came from immunoSEQ multiplex PCR; TCRdb's copy has only in-frame clones and leaves some out. The profile shows around 250,000 clones, 86% of them singletons. Sample: peripheral blood. These receptors were obtained from an elderly man with acute or convalescent COVID-19.

This clone was seen a handful of times. The chain has TRBV2 and TRBJ1-6, with 7 bases lining up with TRBD1. Trimming took 0 bases from V and 7 from J; bases not matched to a gene: 6. Germline V gene sequence: CDR1 SNHLY, CDR2 FYNNEI. This CDR3 is built from 16 residues. CDR3 protein: CASSEAPGQSNSPLHF. The CDR3 region has the DNA TGTGCCAGCAGTGAAGCACCGGGACAGTCAAATTCACCCCTCCACTTT.

V gene TRBV2 combines with J gene TRBJ1-1, with D perhaps matching TRBD1 (5 bases). The CDR3 contains 18 residues. Germline V gene data show CDR1 as SNHLY and CDR2 as FYNNEI. V lost 1 base to trimming and J lost 5 bases, with 23 bases between them. CDR3 residues: CASSEVVEDRLGRTEAFF. The CDR3 coding sequence is TGTGCCAGCAGTGAAGTCGTGGAAGATCGATTGGGGCGGACTGAAGCTTTCTTT.

The V and J genes are TRBV6-1 and TRBJ1-1; D is unclear. V lost 2 bases to trimming and J lost 3 bases, with 7 bases between them. This CDR3 is built from 13 residues. CDR1 MNHNS and CDR2 SASEGT come from the germline V gene. The CDR3, as DNA: TGTGCCAGCAGTGAAACGGTTTACACTGAAGCTTTCTTT. Translating it yields CASSETVYTEAFF.

This clone was counted between two and nine times. This chain uses TRBV18 with TRBJ1-2, with a tentative D call TRBD1 (5 bases). Trimming left V 6 bases short and J 2 bases short, with 19 bases between. This CDR3 contains 16 residues. CDR1 is KGHSH, CDR2 LQKENI, per germline. The CDR3 here is CASSLTQGGDNYGYTF. The DNA of the CDR3 is TGTGCCAGCTCCCTCACCCAGGGAGGGGACAACTATGGCTACACCTTC.

V gene TRBV7-2 combines with J gene TRBJ2-7; 9 nucleotides match TRBD1. The germline V gene encodes CDR1 SGHTA and CDR2 FQGNSA. The CDR3 length is 15 residues. J lost 5 bases, V lost 2 bases, and 7 bases had no gene match. CDR3 sequence (DNA): TGTGCCAGCAGCTTATACGGACAGGGGAGTAACGAGCAGTACTTC. Protein product: CASSLYGQGSNEQYF. The whole variable domain, filled in from reference TRBV7-2 and TRBJ2-7, reads GAGVSQSPSNKVTEKGKDVELRCDPISGHTALYWYRQSLGQGLEFLIYFQGNSAPDKSGLPSDRFSAERTGGSVSTLTIQRTQQEDSAVYLCASSLYGQGSNEQYFGPGTRLTVT.

The V call is TRBV4-1, the J call TRBJ1-4; a weak D match, TRBD1 (5 bases). Deletions cut 4 bases from V and 4 bases from J, with 13 bases between. CDR1 and CDR2 (germline): MGHRA, YSYEKL. The CDR3 is 15 residues long. In nucleotides, the CDR3 is TGCGCCAGCAGCCCGCAGGGAGGGGTTAATGAAAAACTGTTTTTT. This codes for CASSPQGGVNEKLFF.

The chain links TRBV19 to TRBJ1-3, with 8 positions matching TRBD1. With 3 bases clipped from V and 0 bases from J, the junction kept 13 bases outside the gene matches. Germline lookup yields CDR1 LNHDA and CDR2 SQIVND (reference sequence). CDR3 length equals 19 residues. CDR3 in DNA: TGTGCCAGTAGTATCGGCCGGACAGGGAGTACGAACTCTGGAAACACCATATATTTT. It is translated as CASSIGRTGSTNSGNTIYF.

This chain links TRBV19 with TRBJ2-3; tentative D call: TRBD1 (6 bases). CDR1 and CDR2 (germline): LNHDA, SQIVND (reference sequence). V dropped 2 bases and J dropped 1 base, with 10 bases sitting between them. This CDR3 is 15 amino acids long. The CDR3 spells CASSISAGGTDTQYF. In nucleotides, the CDR3 is TGTGCCAGTAGTATATCGGCAGGGGGCACAGATACGCAGTATTTT.

This chain uses TRBV5-1 with TRBJ1-4, with unresolved D. The ends were cut back, 0 bases at V and 0 bases at J, with 9 bases in the middle. CDR1 and CDR2 from the germline V gene are SGHRS and YFSETQ. The CDR3 length is 16 residues. The CDR3 loop reads CASSLAVGATNEKLFF. The CDR3 DNA is TGCGCCAGCAGCTTGGCGGTAGGAGCAACTAATGAAAAACTGTTTTTT.

The gene calls are TRBV2 and TRBJ2-7; 12 nucleotides match TRBD1. V lost 6 bases to trimming and J lost 2 bases; unmatched junction nucleotides: 14. CDR1 and CDR2 from the germline V gene are SNHLY and FYNNEI. The CDR3 length is 18 residues. The CDR3 nucleotides read TGTGCCAGCAGGGGGGACAGGGGGCGAGCGGGAGGGCCCTACGAGCAGTACTTC. It is translated as CASRGDRGRAGGPYEQYF. Full variable domain (outside the CDR3, taken from reference TRBV2 and TRBJ2-7): EPEVTQTPSHQVTQMGQEVILRCVPISNHLYFYWYRQILGQKVEFLVSFYNNEISEKSEIFDDQFSVERPDGSNFTLKIRSTKLEDSAMYFCASRGDRGRAGGPYEQYFGPGTRLTVT.

The chain combines TRBV28 with TRBJ2-3; 10 nucleotides agree with TRBD1. The CDR3 sequence is 15 residues long. The V gene end was trimmed by 6 bases and the J gene end by 5 bases; junction bases not matched to a gene: 8. Germline assignment: CDR1 MDHEN and CDR2 SYDVKM. The CDR3 bases are TGTGCCAGCAGCCCCTCGGGACAGGGGATAGATACGCAGTATTTT. It encodes CASSPSGQGIDTQYF.

This chain uses TRBV3-1 (or the pseudogene TRBV3-2) with TRBJ2-5, with 7 bases identical to TRBD1. With 5 bases clipped from V and 4 bases from J, the junction kept 4 bases outside the gene matches. The CDR3 contains 13 residues. CDR1 is LGHDT, CDR2 YNNKEL, per germline (reference sequence). The CDR3 coding sequence is TGTGCCAGCAGCTACCAGGGGGTAGAGACCCAGTACTTC. This sequence encodes CASSYQGVETQYF.

The gene calls are TRBV28 and TRBJ1-4; possibly TRBD1 for D (6 bases). Between the trimmed V and J ends, which lost 8 bases and 4 bases, there was a span of 14 bases. CDR3 length equals 14 residues. Germline V gene data show CDR1 as MDHEN and CDR2 as SYDVKM. CDR3 sequence (DNA): TGTGCCAGCCGACGGGGGGCAGGTAATGAAAAACTGTTTTTT. It translates to CASRRGAGNEKLFF.

J is TRBJ1-1 and V is TRBV28; D might be TRBD1 (5 bases). Germline V gene data show CDR1 as MDHEN and CDR2 as SYDVKM. V shed 6 bases and J shed 5 bases, with 7 bases lying between them. The CDR3 loop spans 11 amino acids. CDR3 DNA sequence: TGTGCCAGCAGGCGACAGACTGAAGCTTTCTTT. This codes for CASRRQTEAFF.

The V gene is TRBV15, the J gene TRBJ2-7; 7 bases match TRBD2. J lost 0 bases, V lost 6 bases, and 5 bases had no gene match. Looked up from germline, CDR1 is LNHNV and CDR2 is YYDKDF (reference sequence). CDR3 length equals 14 residues. The chain's CDR3 is CATSPLAVSYEQYF. As DNA, the CDR3 is TGTGCCACCAGTCCCCTAGCGGTCTCCTACGAGCAGTACTTC.

The chain is built from TRBV12-3 or TRBV12-4 and TRBJ2-2; TRBD2 matches at 7 bases. The CDR3 loop spans 13 amino acids. With V trimmed by 5 bases and J by 6 bases, 3 bases remained unmatched. The CDR3 region has the DNA TGTGCCAGCAGTCGGACTAGTCCCGGGGAGCTGTTTTTT. As protein: CASSRTSPGELFF.

The chain combines TRBV28 with TRBJ1-2; D is perhaps TRBD1 (6 bases). The V and J ends lost 6 bases and 2 bases respectively, with 13 bases between them. Germline CDR1 reads MDHEN; CDR2 reads SYDVKM. CDR3 length: 14 amino acids. Here the CDR3 DNA reads TGTGCCAGCAGCCGCCGGGACAACAACTATGGCTACACCTTC. This gives the protein CASSRRDNNYGYTF.